The 32 T cell receptor beta chains given below trace back to one sample, sequenced in a study of Graves' ophthalmopathy and Graves' hyperthyroidism. RNA transcripts provided the template for amplifying TCR beta CDR3 regions. HTBI primers were employed in first-round RT-PCR, then a second-round multiplex PCR followed. A single record per CDR3 protein comes from TCRdb applying MiXCR to the multiplex PCR reads. The table shows roughly 1.1 million distinct CDR3 sequences, with approximately 35% occurring only once. What was sequenced was peripheral blood or thyroid tissue (not recorded which). Every receptor here comes from an adult man with Graves' hyperthyroidism.

In this sample, this clonotype turned up many times. In nucleotides, the CDR3 is TGTGCCACCAGTGCTCGGACACCGAACACTGAAGCTTTCTTT. As protein: CATSARTPNTEAFF. J is TRBJ1-1 and V is TRBV24-1, with D perhaps TRBD1 (5 bases). The CDR3 is 14 residues long. Germline assignment: CDR1 KGHDR and CDR2 SFDVKD. Trimming stripped 5 bases from V and 1 base from J, with 10 bases between.

This clonotype was observed at least ten times. The chain joins TRBV7-9 to TRBJ2-5; possible D gene TRBD1, 6 bases. This CDR3 spans 14 amino acids. Per the germline V gene, CDR1 is SEHNR and CDR2 is FQNEAQ (reference sequence). Trimming removed 4 bases at V and 5 bases at J, with 14 bases between. As DNA, the CDR3 is TGTGCCAGCAGCTGGCCCGGACAGCCTGAGACCCAGTACTTC. Its protein product is CASSWPGQPETQYF.

At least ten counts were recorded for this clonotype. The rearrangement links TRBV7-9 to TRBJ1-4; D gene unclear. This CDR3 contains 15 residues. Trimming left V 5 bases short and J 5 bases short, with 15 bases between. The germline CDR1 and CDR2 sequences are SEHNR and FQNEAQ (reference sequence). CDR3 in amino acids: CASSPKLLENEKLFF. CDR3 in DNA: TGTGCCAGCAGCCCTAAATTGCTGGAGAATGAAAAACTGTTTTTT.

The J gene is TRBJ1-5, the V gene TRBV7-2; TRBD1 matches 8 bases. Germline V gene sequence: CDR1 SGHTA, CDR2 FQGNSA. CDR3 length equals 16 residues. V gave up 4 bases and J gave up 6 bases; unmatched junction bases: 11. The CDR3 region is CASSWVSDRVSQPQHF. CDR3 sequence (DNA): TGTGCCAGCAGCTGGGTGTCGGACAGGGTCAGTCAGCCCCAGCATTTT.

The chain carries TRBV2 and TRBJ1-2, with 8 bases identical to TRBD1. Germline V gives CDR1 SNHLY, CDR2 FYNNEI. This CDR3 has 10 amino acids. V lost 6 bases to trimming and J lost 14 bases; unmatched junction nucleotides: 5. The CDR3 region is CASRDRVETF. CDR3 nucleotides: TGTGCCAGCAGGGACAGGGTCGAGACCTTC.

Many counts were recorded for this clonotype. This chain links TRBV20-1 with TRBJ2-5; 7 bases agree with TRBD1. Germline lookup yields CDR1 DFQATT and CDR2 SNEGSKA (reference sequence). Trimming took 3 bases from V and 5 from J; bases not matched to a gene: 9. The CDR3 length is 14 residues. The CDR3 coding sequence is TGCAGTGCTAGGACCAGGGACAGCTGGGAGACCCAGTACTTC. This sequence encodes CSARTRDSWETQYF.

This clonotype occurred a few times. The chain links TRBV3-1 to TRBJ1-5; D possibly corresponds to TRBD1 (5 bases). The CDR3 sequence is 15 residues long. Per germline, CDR1 LGHDT and CDR2 YNNKEL (reference sequence). The germline V and J ends were trimmed by 1 base and 6 bases, with 13 bases remaining between them. In nucleotides, the CDR3 is TGTGCCAGCAGCCAAGGAGTCAGGGCGAGTCAGCCCCAGCATTTT. This sequence encodes CASSQGVRASQPQHF.

The chain combines TRBV19 with TRBJ2-7, with 7 bases lining up with TRBD1. The CDR3 is made up of 15 amino acids. V dropped 9 bases and J dropped 0; count of bases not matched to a gene: 11. Germline V gene data show CDR1 as LNHDA and CDR2 as SQIVND (reference sequence). CDR3: CASRETGPLSYEQYF. The CDR3 bases are TGTGCCAGCAGAGAGACAGGGCCTCTCTCCTACGAGCAGTACTTC.

This chain joins TRBV20-1 and TRBJ1-4; D may be TRBD1 (5 bases). Trimming stripped 2 bases from V and 11 bases from J, with 21 bases between. This CDR3 has 15 residues. Germline V gene lookup returns CDR1 DFQATT and CDR2 SNEGSKA (reference sequence). Here the CDR3 DNA reads TGCAGTGCTAGATTCGCTGGGGGTGGGGTCGCGAAACTGTTTTTT. It codes for CSARFAGGGVAKLFF.

The rearrangement links TRBV5-1 to TRBJ2-7, with D tentatively TRBD1 (6 bases). Per germline, CDR1 SGHRS and CDR2 YFSETQ. This CDR3 is built from 14 residues. The V end was cut by 4 bases, the J end by 4 bases, with 15 bases between. This chain's CDR3 is CASSPAQGPYEQYF. DNA for the CDR3: TGCGCCAGCAGCCCGGCACAGGGACCTTACGAGCAGTACTTC.

The sample holds one count of this clonotype. The V call is TRBV7-2, the J call TRBJ1-5; a weak D match, TRBD1 (6 bases). This CDR3 contains 16 residues. Trimming left V 7 bases short and J 0 bases short, with 16 bases between. The germline gives CDR1 SGHTA, CDR2 FQGNSA. The CDR3 loop is CASIQGGRYSNQPQHF. The CDR3 DNA follows: TGTGCCAGCATTCAAGGGGGACGCTATAGCAATCAGCCCCAGCATTTT.

This clonotype was seen ten or more times. This chain links TRBV7-8 with TRBJ2-7; D is uncertain. V gave up 5 bases and J gave up 4 bases, with 18 bases separating them. The V gene's germline CDR1 is SGHVS and CDR2 FQNEAQ. The CDR3 runs to 15 residues. CDR3 in DNA: TGTGCCAGCAGCCAGTTCGGGCTAGAACTTTACGAGCAGTACTTC. Its translation: CASSQFGLELYEQYF.

This clonotype was recorded only once. The CDR3 protein is CASSPHESGRVGTQYF. The CDR3 DNA reads as TGTGCCAGCAGCCCCCACGAAAGCGGGAGGGTCGGGACCCAGTACTTC. V and J are TRBV11-2 and TRBJ2-5, with 10 bases that match TRBD2. Unmatched junction bases numbered 13, after V lost 5 bases and J lost 7 bases. In germline, CDR1 is SGHAT, CDR2 FQNNGV. This CDR3 is 16 amino acids long. The complete variable domain, with remaining parts taken from reference TRBV11-2 and TRBJ2-5, reads EAGVAQSPRYKIIEKRQSVAFWCNPISGHATLYWYQQILGQGPKLLIQFQNNGVVDDSQLPKDRFSAERLKGVDSTLKIQPAKLEDSAVYLCASSPHESGRVGTQYFGPGTRLLVL.

This clonotype was picked up many times. This chain joins TRBV29-1 and TRBJ2-5, with D maybe TRBD2 (5 bases). Trimming took 6 bases from V and 1 from J, leaving 15 bases between them. CDR1 SQVTM and CDR2 ANQGSEA come from the germline V gene. The length of the CDR3 is 14 residues. The CDR3 loop is CSVEDHNSQETQYF. The CDR3, as DNA: TGCAGCGTGGAGGACCACAACTCCCAAGAGACCCAGTACTTC.

The chain combines TRBV10-3 with TRBJ1-6; D remains unclear. V was cut by 7 bases and J by 10 bases, with 8 bases left in between. The V gene's germline CDR1 is ENHRY and CDR2 SYGVKD. CDR3 length equals 11 residues. CDR3 region: CAIMGNSPLHF. CDR3 nucleotides: TGTGCCATCATGGGGAACTCACCCCTCCACTTT.

The J gene is TRBJ2-7, the V gene TRBV29-1; 11 bases align to TRBD1. From germline, CDR1 is SQVTM and CDR2 ANQGSEA. The V gene end was trimmed by 5 bases and the J gene end by 7 bases; junction bases not matched to a gene: 7. The CDR3 consists of 13 residues. CDR3 DNA sequence: TGCAGCGTTTTAGGACAGGGGGCGTCGGAGCAGTACTTC. It encodes CSVLGQGASEQYF.

V is TRBV10-3 and J is TRBJ1-5; 7 bases map to TRBD1. The CDR3 contains 14 residues. Germline values: CDR1 ENHRY, CDR2 SYGVKD. Unmatched junction bases numbered 9, after V lost 10 bases and J lost 3 bases. CDR3 DNA sequence: TGTGCCAGCAACCAGGGACAGCACAATCAGCCCCAGCATTTT. The encoded protein is CASNQGQHNQPQHF.

CDR3 protein: CASERLAENTGELFF. As DNA, the CDR3 is TGCGCCAGCGAGCGACTAGCGGAGAACACCGGGGAGCTGTTTTTT. The chain has TRBV10-1 and TRBJ2-2; TRBD2 agrees at 9 bases. The CDR3 is made up of 15 amino acids. The junction had 5 bases not matched to a gene; V was cut back by 8 bases and J by 1 base. Germline V CDR1 and CDR2: WNHNN, SYGVQD (reference sequence).

J is TRBJ2-7 and V is TRBV19, with TRBD2 identical over 10 bases. This CDR3 is built from 17 residues. CDR1 and CDR2 (germline): LNHDA, SQIVND (reference sequence). Trimming removed 5 bases from V and 0 bases from J; junction bases left unmatched: 10. DNA for the CDR3: TGTGCCAGTAGTGGAAAGGGCTCTAGCGGGGGCTCCTACGAGCAGTACTTC. Its protein is CASSGKGSSGGSYEQYF. Combining the CDR3 with reference TRBV19 and TRBJ2-7 gives the whole variable domain DGGITQSPKYLFRKEGQNVTLSCEQNLNHDAMYWYRQDPGQGLRLIYYSQIVNDFQKGDIAEGYSVSREKKESFPLTVTSAQKNPTAFYLCASSGKGSSGGSYEQYFGPGTRLTVT.

This clonotype came up a few times. The chain has TRBV19 and TRBJ2-3; D is possibly TRBD2 (5 bases). This CDR3 contains 15 residues. Trimming shortened V by 4 bases and J by 2 bases, and 13 bases separated the two germline ends. The germline V gene encodes CDR1 LNHDA and CDR2 SQIVND (reference sequence). CDR3 DNA sequence: TGTGCCAGTAGTAGTTTCTGGGAGTCCACAGATACGCAGTATTTT. It specifies CASSSFWESTDTQYF.

This clonotype was seen a few times. This chain uses TRBV29-1 with TRBJ1-3; D is ambiguous. This CDR3 has 13 amino acids. Trimming removed 3 bases at V and 4 bases at J, with 10 bases between. The germline V gene encodes CDR1 SQVTM and CDR2 ANQGSEA. The CDR3 region has the DNA TGCAGCGTTGATAGTCCTCCCGGAAACACCATATATTTT. Encoded protein: CSVDSPPGNTIYF.

V and J are TRBV11-2 and TRBJ2-7, with 12 bases fitting TRBD2. The V gene's germline CDR1 is SGHAT and CDR2 FQNNGV. CDR3 length equals 15 residues. V lost 7 bases, J lost 1 base, and 5 bases stayed unmatched. In DNA form, the CDR3 reads TGTGCCAGCACCCCACTAGCGGGAGGTTCCTACGAGCAGTACTTC. Protein product: CASTPLAGGSYEQYF.

The chain recombines TRBV29-1 with TRBJ1-5, with TRBD1 matching 7 bases. The V segment lost 1 base and the J segment 14 bases; nucleotides outside the gene matches: 11. Germline-derived CDR1 and CDR2 are SQVTM and ANQGSEA. This CDR3 region has 13 residues. CDR3 protein: CSVEGGRGGYEHF. For the CDR3, the DNA is TGCAGCGTTGAAGGAGGCAGGGGGGGCTACGAGCATTTT. Together with reference TRBV29-1 and TRBJ1-5, the CDR3 gives the full variable domain: SAVISQKPSRDICQRGTSLTIQCQVDSQVTMMFWYRQQPGQSLTLIATANQGSEATYESGFVIDKFPISRPNLTFSTLTVSNMSPEDSSIYLCSVEGGRGGYEHFGDGTRLSIL.

V and J are TRBV19 and TRBJ2-2; D is ambiguous. CDR1 and CDR2 from the germline V gene are LNHDA and SQIVND (reference sequence). The CDR3 loop spans 14 amino acids. V lost 3 bases to trimming and J lost 2 bases, with 7 bases between them. CDR3 sequence: CASSIRRNTGELFF. CDR3 in DNA: TGTGCCAGTAGTATCCGGAGAAACACCGGGGAGCTGTTTTTT.

This chain connects TRBV10-2 to TRBJ1-4, with D perhaps matching TRBD1 (6 bases). V shed 2 bases and J shed 14 bases, with 21 bases lying between them. CDR1 WSHSY and CDR2 SAAADI come from the germline V gene. CDR3 size: 15 residues. The CDR3 sequence: CASSEPDSPSLLLFF. CDR3 nucleotide sequence: TGCGCCAGCAGTGAGCCGGACAGTCCCTCCCTACTCCTGTTTTTT.

This clonotype has at least ten counts. The chain has TRBV11-2 and TRBJ2-5, with 7 bases matching TRBD2. J gave up 4 bases and V 1 base, and 6 bases lay outside the gene matches. Germline loops: CDR1 SGHAT, CDR2 FQNNGV. The CDR3 consists of 15 residues. CDR3 coding DNA: TGTGCCAGCAGCTTAGCTACACTAGCGAGAGAGACCCAGTACTTC. Translating gives CASSLATLARETQYF.

This clonotype was seen a handful of times. The chain combines TRBV12-3 or TRBV12-4 with TRBJ2-7; D unclear. This CDR3 contains 15 residues. Trimming left V 1 base short and J 0 bases short, with 10 bases between. The CDR3 loop reads CASSLGGISSYEQYF. CDR3 coding DNA: TGTGCCAGCAGTTTAGGTGGTATAAGCTCCTACGAGCAGTACTTC.

This clonotype was seen only a few times. The chain links TRBV11-1 to TRBJ2-5; D is perhaps TRBD2 (6 bases). Looked up from germline, CDR1 is SGHAT and CDR2 is FQDESV (reference sequence). The V end lost 1 base, the J end lost 9 bases, and 18 bases lay between the germline ends. The CDR3 has 15 residues. CDR3 in amino acids: CASSLDGTALGAQYF. The CDR3, as DNA: TGTGCCAGCAGCTTAGATGGGACTGCCCTTGGGGCCCAGTACTTC.

The chain carries TRBV7-2 and TRBJ2-5; D is unresolved. Germline V CDR1 and CDR2: SGHTA, FQGNSA. Trimming removed 8 bases at V and 6 bases at J, with 16 bases between. There are 13 residues in the CDR3. The DNA for the CDR3 is TGTGCCAGCTCACCCCCGGAGCACAAGACCCAGTACTTC. Its protein product is CASSPPEHKTQYF.

This clonotype was counted at least ten times. The V call is TRBV24-1, the J call TRBJ2-2, with 8 bases identical to TRBD2. The J segment lost 0 bases and the V segment lost 5 bases, leaving 7 bases of the junction unmatched. CDR1 and CDR2 from the germline V gene are KGHDR and SFDVKD. CDR3 size: 17 residues. The CDR3 region is CATSGGGPSANTGELFF. The CDR3 region has the DNA TGTGCCACCAGTGGCGGGGGGCCCTCTGCGAACACCGGGGAGCTGTTTTTT.

The V call is TRBV7-2, the J call TRBJ1-1, with D maybe TRBD1 (6 bases). The CDR3 has 15 residues. The germline CDR1 and CDR2 sequences are SGHTA and FQGNSA. V lost 1 base to trimming and J lost 8 bases, with 17 bases between them. CDR3 residues: CASSLDPGQSNEAFF. The CDR3 DNA reads as TGTGCCAGCAGCTTAGACCCGGGACAAAGCAACGAAGCTTTCTTT.

This clonotype was detected many times. The chain has TRBV7-2 and TRBJ2-2, with TRBD1 matching 9 bases. The CDR3 spans 16 residues. V dropped 0 bases and J dropped 6; count of bases not matched to a gene: 5. Germline CDR1 is SGHTA and CDR2 is FQGNSA. CDR3 sequence: CASSLAGQGRAGELFF. CDR3 DNA sequence: TGTGCCAGCAGCTTAGCGGGACAGGGTAGGGCCGGGGAGCTGTTTTTT.